Each of the 14 T cell receptor beta chains below was sequenced from the same sample in a study of blood T cells in healthy people across ages. With a J-beta primer mix and a sample-barcoded 5' primer, a second PCR ran roughly 6 to 11 cycles. A single record per CDR3 protein comes from TCRdb applying MiXCR to the 5' RACE reads. The sample gives some 710,000 distinct CDR3 sequences, 22% of which show up once; about 22% is in the top ten. What was sequenced was blood. These receptors were obtained from an older man in good health.

This clonotype was seen a handful of times. The chain recombines TRBV18 with TRBJ1-4; perhaps TRBD1 as D (6 bases). The V and J ends lost 0 bases and 4 bases respectively, with 12 bases between them. This CDR3 spans 16 amino acids. Per germline, CDR1 KGHSH and CDR2 LQKENI. CDR3 DNA: TGTGCCAGCTCACCACCTACAGGGCCGATTAATGAAAAACTGTTTTTT. Amino acid sequence: CASSPPTGPINEKLFF.

A few counts support this clonotype. The J gene is TRBJ2-1, the V gene TRBV20-1; D could derive from TRBD1 or TRBD2 (5 bases each). Trimming took off 0 bases at V and 0 bases at J, with 9 bases between the two ends. The CDR3 sequence is 15 residues long. Germline assignment: CDR1 DFQATT and CDR2 SNEGSKA (reference sequence). The CDR3 here is CSAREGESSYNEQFF. The CDR3 coding sequence is TGCAGTGCTAGAGAGGGGGAAAGCTCCTACAATGAGCAGTTCTTC.

The chain joins TRBV6-1 to TRBJ2-3; 11 bases fit TRBD1. Germline CDR1 MNHNS, CDR2 SASEGT. The trim removed 6 bases at V and 3 bases at J, leaving 2 bases unmatched. The CDR3 loop spans 14 amino acids. CDR3 sequence: CASRDRGQTDTQYF. For the CDR3, the DNA is TGTGCCAGCAGGGACAGGGGGCAGACAGATACGCAGTATTTT.

The genes are TRBV2 and TRBJ2-4, with unresolved D. Looked up from germline, CDR1 is SNHLY and CDR2 is FYNNEI. Trimming took 11 bases from V and 2 from J, leaving 13 bases between them. This CDR3 has 13 amino acids. The CDR3 protein is CAGSSLSKNIQYF. In DNA form, the CDR3 reads TGTGCCGGCTCATCGTTGTCCAAAAACATTCAGTACTTC.

The CDR3 protein is CASTEGAGTTGYGYTF. For the CDR3, the DNA is TGTGCCAGCACCGAAGGGGCCGGGACAACGGGCTATGGCTACACCTTC. This rearrangement joins TRBV7-9 to TRBJ1-2, with TRBD1 as a possible D gene (6 bases). V lost 7 bases and J 4 bases, leaving 22 bases between the germline ends. CDR3 length: 16 amino acids. Germline lookup yields CDR1 SEHNR and CDR2 FQNEAQ (reference sequence).

J is TRBJ2-1 and V is TRBV2; D ambiguous. The germline V gene encodes CDR1 SNHLY and CDR2 FYNNEI. The germline V and J ends were trimmed by 6 bases and 7 bases, with 16 bases remaining between them. The CDR3 totals 14 residues. The CDR3 reads CASRGSEVYNEQFF. DNA of the CDR3: TGTGCCAGCAGGGGATCCGAAGTTTATAATGAGCAGTTCTTC.

The sample holds a few counts of this clonotype. The CDR3 nucleotides read TGTGCCAGCAGTTTTACGACAGGGCTCTCCTACGAGCAGTACTTC. It translates to CASSFTTGLSYEQYF. This rearrangement joins TRBV28 to TRBJ2-7, with TRBD1 matching 7 bases. The CDR3 spans 15 residues. V dropped 3 bases and J dropped 0; count of bases not matched to a gene: 5. Germline CDR1 and CDR2: MDHEN and SYDVKM.

The rearrangement uses TRBV20-1 and TRBJ2-2, with 11 nucleotides matching TRBD2. The V gene end was trimmed by 5 bases and the J gene end by 4 bases; junction bases not matched to a gene: 12. The germline V gene has CDR1 DFQATT and CDR2 SNEGSKA (reference sequence). The CDR3 extends over 17 amino acids. CDR3 bases: TGCAGTGCTCCCTCCCCCCTAGCGGGAGGTGGCACCGGGGAGCTGTTTTTT. It yields the protein CSAPSPLAGGGTGELFF.

The chain carries TRBV30 and TRBJ2-5, with TRBD2 as a possible D gene (5 bases). The end of the DNA fits TRBJ2-1 better, so the J call may be wrong. There are 11 residues in the CDR3. Germline CDR1 GTSNPN, CDR2 SVGIG (reference sequence). The CDR3: CAWRIAPEQFF. The CDR3 DNA is TGTGCCTGGAGGATAGCGCCTGAGCAGTTCTTC.

This clonotype was seen only a few times. The chain combines TRBV7-3 with TRBJ2-1; D ambiguous. Germline V gene sequence: CDR1 SGHTA, CDR2 FQGTGA. V shed 5 bases and J shed 10 bases, with 9 bases lying between them. The CDR3 sequence is 11 residues long. CDR3 in DNA: TGTGCCAGCAGCGAAGGCCTAGAGCAGTTCTTC. Translation: CASSEGLEQFF.

This clonotype was found a few times. V gene TRBV20-1 combines with J gene TRBJ1-3; perhaps TRBD1 as D (5 bases). V was pared by 1 base and J by 8 bases, with 9 bases between. This CDR3 spans 12 amino acids. Germline V CDR1 and CDR2: DFQATT, SNEGSKA (reference sequence). In DNA form, the CDR3 reads TGCAGTGCTAGAGCTCGGGGGGACACCATATATTTT. Protein product: CSARARGDTIYF.

V usage is TRBV11-3 and J usage is TRBJ2-1; 8 nucleotides agree with TRBD2. The CDR3 has 20 amino acids. Germline assignment: CDR1 SGHNT and CDR2 YENEEA. The trim removed 2 bases at V and 2 bases at J, leaving 17 bases unmatched. CDR3 in DNA: TGTGCCAGCAGCTTAATCCCCCAGCGGGAGAGATTCAGCACCTACAATGAGCAGTTCTTC. Its protein is CASSLIPQRERFSTYNEQFF.

This clonotype was counted between two and nine times. The V call is TRBV11-2, the J call TRBJ2-5; 7 bases align to TRBD1. Trimming removed 7 bases from V and 8 bases from J; junction bases left unmatched: 10. CDR3 length equals 13 residues. Looked up from germline, CDR1 is SGHAT and CDR2 is FQNNGV. The CDR3 DNA reads TGTGCCAGCACGTCAACTCAAGGGGGCACCCAGTACTTC. Its protein product is CASTSTQGGTQYF.

This chain uses TRBV7-8 with TRBJ1-1; weak D call: TRBD1 (6 bases). Per the germline V gene, CDR1 is SGHVS and CDR2 is FQNEAQ. V was pared by 0 bases and J by 4 bases, with 15 bases between. The CDR3 runs to 16 residues. The CDR3 DNA sequence: TGTGCCAGCAGCTTAGCCGCCGGGACATTGGGCACTGAAGCTTTCTTT. Translated: CASSLAAGTLGTEAFF. The full variable domain, its missing parts supplied by reference TRBV7-8 and TRBJ1-1, is GAGVSQSPRYKVAKRGQDVALRCDPISGHVSLFWYQQALGQGPEFLTYFQNEAQLDKSGLPSDRFFAERPEGSVSTLKIQRTQQEDSAVYLCASSLAAGTLGTEAFFGQGTRLTVV.